There are a few counts of the clone carrying this TCR beta chain. The sample belongs to a study of technical replicates of blood from several donors. TCRdb keeps only in-frame clones here, not all; method: immunoSEQ multiplex PCR. In the table there are approximately 69,000 clones, 75% to 90% of which are singletons. The CDR3 consists of 13 residues. V was trimmed by 3 bases and J by 8 bases, leaving 11 bases between them. CDR1 and CDR2 from the germline V gene are MNHEY and SVGAGI. This chain joins TRBV6-5 and TRBJ2-1, with D perhaps TRBD1 (6 bases). This clonotype originated in a human donor in good health. Some clones in this sample may be carry-over from other donors' samples. Sequencing was performed on PBMCs. The DNA of the CDR3 is TGTGCCAGCAGTTATGAGGGGGATTATGAGCAGTTCTTC. As protein: CASSYEGDYEQFF.